A selection of T cell receptor beta chains follows, all from one sample in a study of blood T cell repertoires in COVID-19. Repertoires were generated with immunoSEQ multiplex PCR, while TCRdb's copy carries only in-frame clones and drops some. The sample contains 250,000 to 300,000 clones, approximately 86% of which appear only once. Sequenced sample: peripheral blood. The receptors shown here come from a woman between 18 and 29 years old with acute or convalescent COVID-19. Each CDR3 is given with its conserved first and last residue. Fields, in order: V gene, D gene, J gene, clone size, CDR3 protein. A D gene is named only where the DNA matches it firmly. Only part of the rows carry a size: once, few, many, or a class if the clone is expanded.

TRBV27	.	TRBJ2-5	.	CASSLWAQETQYF
TRBV5-6	.	TRBJ2-2	.	CASSLTALQVWTGELFF
TRBV10-3	.	TRBJ2-5	.	CAISESIALRETQYF
TRBV24-1	.	TRBJ2-2	.	CATSDPFTGELFF
TRBV20-1	.	TRBJ2-3	few	CSASRSGVTDTQYF
TRBV4-2	TRBD1	TRBJ1-2	.	CASSQPDRGGGYTF
TRBV18	.	TRBJ2-1	.	CASSPVSVEAQFF
TRBV9	TRBD2	TRBJ2-3	.	CASSDYGRGTDTQYF
TRBV19	TRBD2	TRBJ2-3	.	CASSIGLTSGRSDTQYF
TRBV7-8	.	TRBJ1-1	.	CASSLFWIGDNTEAFF
TRBV25-1	TRBD2	TRBJ2-1	.	CASSPQRGLLGEQFF